These 5 T cell receptor beta chains were all obtained from the same sample, sequenced in a study of cytomegalovirus exposure and HLA in healthy donors. Some clones are missing from TCRdb's copy, which holds only in-frame ones; the method was immunoSEQ multiplex PCR. The table lists 90,000 to 110,000 clones, 85% to 90% of them singletons. Sequencing used PBMCs. The receptors derive from a woman between 18 and 30 years old in good health and CMV-seronegative.

The genes are TRBV11-3 and TRBJ2-3; weak D call: TRBD2 (6 bases). V lost 4 bases to trimming and J lost 4 bases, with 12 bases between them. Germline CDR1 and CDR2: SGHNT and YENEEA. The CDR3 covers 14 residues. CDR3 DNA: TGTGCCAGCAGCTATAGCGGAGGGGCAGATACGCAGTATTTT. It encodes CASSYSGGADTQYF.

This chain links TRBV7-9 with TRBJ1-1; unclear D gene. CDR1 is SEHNR and CDR2 is FQNEAQ in the germline V gene (reference sequence). The V and J ends lost 1 base and 4 bases respectively, with 10 bases between them. The CDR3 spans 14 residues. The CDR3 protein is CASSLGISGTEAFF. CDR3 DNA: TGTGCCAGCAGCTTAGGTATTTCAGGCACTGAAGCTTTCTTT.

As regards this clone: Germline and junction disagree at one end, which may indicate a read error. The chain carries TRBV30 and TRBJ1-2, with a possible D match to TRBD1 (5 bases). Germline V gives CDR1 GTSNPN, CDR2 SVGIG (reference sequence). This CDR3 comprises 12 residues. CDR3 nucleotide sequence: TGTGCCTGGAGTGTATCGGGGGGACCTTCGGCCTTC. It specifies CAWSVSGGPSAF.

V and J are TRBV7-8 and TRBJ2-1; TRBD2 might be the D (5 bases). The V end was cut by 0 bases, the J end by 15 bases, with 15 bases between. Germline V CDR1 and CDR2: SGHVS, FQNEAQ. This CDR3 comprises 13 residues. The CDR3 protein is CASSLANGGEGFF. CDR3 DNA: TGTGCCAGCAGCTTAGCGAACGGAGGCGAAGGGTTCTTC.

A single count supports this clone. The CDR3 coding sequence is TGTGCCAGCAGTCCCCACGTGGGCTCCGCCCTCGAGCAGTACTTC. Amino acids: CASSPHVGSALEQYF. The V call is TRBV6-1, the J call TRBJ2-7, with unresolved D. Deletions cut 5 bases from V and 6 bases from J, with 20 bases between. CDR1 and CDR2 from the germline V gene are MNHNS and SASEGT. The CDR3 is 15 amino acids.